This TCR beta chain appears in the sequencing data of a study of blood T cell repertoires in COVID-19. The assay was immunoSEQ multiplex PCR, and TCRdb's table has in-frame clones only and misses some. The sample consists of about 270,000 clones, around 89% of them appearing once. In regard to this clone: In the same sample, other DNA sequences code for this CDR3.

CDR3 length: 13 residues. Trimming cost V 3 bases and J 8 bases; bases outside gene matches: 6. Material for sequencing was PBMCs or T cells enriched from blood (not recorded which). The chain carries TRBV12-3 or TRBV12-4 and TRBJ1-2; 7 bases are shared with TRBD1. The clonotype was recovered from a woman between 18 and 30 years old who had recovered from COVID-19. The CDR3 DNA reads as TGTGCCAGCAGTTTCAGACAGGGAGGAGGCTACACCTTC. This codes for CASSFRQGGGYTF.